What follows are 10 T cell receptor beta chains derived from one specimen sequenced in a study of blood T cells in healthy people across ages. A J-beta primer mix and a sample-barcoded 5' primer were used in a second PCR of roughly 6 to 11 cycles. TCRdb processed the 5' RACE reads anew with MiXCR; each CDR3 protein has one entry. This table holds around 800,000 distinct CDR3 sequences, under 30% found once. This same sample was also taken into another study, of T cells of mothers and their children.

The sequenced material came from blood. The origin of the receptors is a boy aged 10-17 years in good health.

The chain employs TRBV4-1 and TRBJ1-1; tentatively, D is TRBD1 (6 bases). CDR3 length: 18 residues. The germline V gene encodes CDR1 MGHRA and CDR2 YSYEKL. Deletions cut 7 bases from V and 0 bases from J, with 24 bases between. DNA for the CDR3: TGCGCCAGCACTAGGGACCCCTCTCATGGGGGCTTGAACACTGAAGCTTTCTTT. It encodes CASTRDPSHGGLNTEAFF.

This clonotype was detected once. The junction departs from the called germline gene at one end, perhaps through a read error. The chain combines TRBV20-1 with TRBJ2-1, with 14 bases lining up with TRBD2. This CDR3 contains 18 residues. In germline, CDR1 is DFQATT, CDR2 SNEGSKA (reference sequence). CDR3 sequence: CNARDRGLAGEGYNEQFF. The CDR3 nucleotides are TGCAATGCTAGAGATCGGGGACTAGCGGGAGAGGGGTACAATGAGCAGTTCTTC.

The J gene is TRBJ2-5, the V gene TRBV27, with a possible D match to TRBD1 (5 bases). The J call is doubtful: the DNA matches TRBJ2-1 better. The germline gives CDR1 MNHEY, CDR2 SMNVEV (reference sequence). The CDR3 sequence is 16 residues long. The CDR3 spells CASSSQRLNSTGEQFF. CDR3 nucleotide sequence: TGTGCCAGCAGTTCGCAACGACTGAATTCTACAGGTGAGCAGTTCTTC.

This clonotype was counted a few times. The chain uses TRBV25-1 and TRBJ2-5; perhaps TRBD2 as D (6 bases). V was trimmed by 3 bases and J by 5 bases, leaving 13 bases between them. This CDR3 is built from 14 residues. Germline CDR1 reads MGHDK; CDR2 reads SYGVNS. The CDR3 sequence: CASSDGGGRETQYF. The CDR3, as DNA: TGTGCCAGCAGTGACGGGGGAGGCCGGGAGACCCAGTACTTC.

The chain links TRBV14 to TRBJ2-1; 9 positions agree with TRBD1. Germline lookup yields CDR1 SGHDN and CDR2 FVKESK. Trimming cost V 4 bases and J 4 bases; bases outside gene matches: 5. This CDR3 contains 15 residues. CDR3 protein: CASSLDRGMYNEQFF. CDR3 bases: TGTGCCAGCAGCCTTGACAGGGGGATGTACAATGAGCAGTTCTTC.

This chain joins TRBV29-1 and TRBJ2-7, with TRBD1 identical over 10 bases. The CDR3 is 13 residues long. Germline V gene lookup returns CDR1 SQVTM and CDR2 ANQGSEA. The trim removed 6 bases at V and 4 bases at J, leaving 6 bases unmatched. CDR3 amino acids: CSVGDRGPYEQYF. The CDR3 bases are TGCAGCGTCGGGGACAGGGGCCCGTACGAGCAGTACTTC.

The J gene is TRBJ1-1, the V gene TRBV6-5; D is unresolved. Between the trimmed V and J ends, which lost 6 bases and 0 bases, there was a span of 8 bases. Germline CDR1 reads MNHEY; CDR2 reads SVGAGI. CDR3 length: 13 residues. The CDR3 nucleotides read TGTGCCAGCAGCTTGAATATGAACACTGAAGCTTTCTTT. Translated, it gives CASSLNMNTEAFF.

This clonotype was picked up a small number of times. V and J are TRBV9 and TRBJ2-5; 11 nucleotides match TRBD2. V shed 0 bases, J shed 2 bases, and the junction held 9 bases outside the gene matches. The CDR3 has 18 amino acids. Germline V lookup: CDR1 SGDLS, CDR2 YYNGEE. CDR3 coding DNA: TGTGCCAGCAGCGTAGGGGTAGCGGGGGGGCCCTCTCAAGAGACCCAGTACTTC. It translates to CASSVGVAGGPSQETQYF. The full variable domain, rest sourced from reference TRBV9 and TRBJ2-5, is DSGVTQTPKHLITATGQRVTLRCSPRSGDLSVYWYQQSLDQGLQFLIQYYNGEERAKGNILERFSAQQFPDLHSELNLSSLELGDSALYFCASSVGVAGGPSQETQYFGPGTRLLVL.

V gene TRBV7-2 combines with J gene TRBJ2-3; D perhaps matches TRBD1 (6 bases). CDR1 and CDR2 from the germline V gene are SGHTA and FQGNSA. The ends were cut back, 0 bases at V and 3 bases at J, with 10 bases in the middle. This CDR3 is 15 amino acids long. As DNA, the CDR3 is TGTGCCAGCAGCTTAGCGGGGGCGCAGACAGATACGCAGTATTTT. Amino acid sequence: CASSLAGAQTDTQYF.

This clonotype was seen a few times. The V and J genes are TRBV10-3 and TRBJ2-1; D is possibly TRBD1 (6 bases). The J call may be faulty, since TRBJ2-7 better matches the DNA end. This CDR3 has 12 amino acids. CDR1 and CDR2 (germline): ENHRY, SYGVKD. This CDR3 reads CAINNGRGEQYF. The CDR3 coding sequence is TGTGCCATCAACAACGGCAGGGGCGAGCAGTACTTC.